A single sample is the source of the 20 T cell receptor beta chains below, sequenced in a study of beta chain features in type 1 diabetes. Isolated RNA was reverse transcribed in full, so expressed TCRB transcripts were sequenced. The table came from immunoSEQ multiplex PCR; TCRdb's copy has only in-frame clones and leaves some out. The data show around 310,000 clones, 11% seen once. Sequenced material: naive CD4+ T cells from blood. Every receptor here comes from a woman in her thirties in good health.

The chain uses TRBV7-6 and TRBJ2-5, with 7 bases identical to TRBD2. The germline CDR1 and CDR2 sequences are SGHVS and FNYEAQ. This CDR3 contains 16 residues. Trimming removed 5 bases from V and 5 bases from J; junction bases left unmatched: 14. In nucleotides, the CDR3 is TGTGCCAGCAGCCCCCGGCCCGGGGGGATGGGTGAGACCCAGTACTTC. Protein product: CASSPRPGGMGETQYF.

V is TRBV7-2 and J is TRBJ2-2, with a tentative D call TRBD2 (6 bases). V lost 2 bases and J lost 1, with 11 bases in between. Germline lookup yields CDR1 SGHTA and CDR2 FQGNSA. The CDR3 totals 16 residues. In DNA, the CDR3 is TGTGCCAGCAGCTTAAGGGACTCCCAGAACACCGGGGAGCTGTTTTTT. Its protein product is CASSLRDSQNTGELFF.

This clone was seen a handful of times. The J gene is TRBJ1-2, the V gene TRBV28; D not resolved. Trimming cost V 2 bases and J 4 bases, with 14 bases left between them. Germline values: CDR1 MDHEN, CDR2 SYDVKM. The CDR3 extends over 15 amino acids. The CDR3 region is CASSLTAQDSYGYTF. CDR3 in DNA: TGTGCCAGCAGTTTAACGGCCCAGGATAGCTATGGCTACACCTTC.

The chain joins TRBV4-3 to TRBJ2-4, with D possibly TRBD1 on 5 matching bases. The V end lost 3 bases, the J end lost 0 bases, and 12 bases lay between the germline ends. The CDR3 contains 16 residues. The germline gives CDR1 LGHNA, CDR2 YSLEER. CDR3 coding DNA: TGCGCCAGCAGCCAGTCGACAGCCAGAGCCAAAAACATTCAGTACTTC. Amino acids: CASSQSTARAKNIQYF.

The chain joins TRBV7-2 to TRBJ2-5, with D possibly being TRBD1 (6 bases). The germline V and J ends were trimmed by 4 bases and 0 bases, with 12 bases remaining between them. Germline V gene sequence: CDR1 SGHTA, CDR2 FQGNSA. This CDR3 is 15 amino acids long. CDR3 sequence (DNA): TGTGCCAGCAGCTCACCGGACAGCTACCAAGAGACCCAGTACTTC. Translating gives CASSSPDSYQETQYF.

This clone was seen more than once but under ten times. The chain joins TRBV5-1 to TRBJ2-3; 9 bases align to TRBD2. The CDR3 totals 17 residues. Germline CDR1 is SGHRS and CDR2 is YFSETQ. With V trimmed by 2 bases and J by 6 bases, 13 bases remained unmatched. CDR3 sequence reads: CASSFQGSAGGSDTQYF. CDR3 coding DNA: TGCGCCAGCAGCTTTCAGGGCTCAGCGGGAGGATCTGATACGCAGTATTTT.

In the case of this clone: The same CDR3 also results from other DNA sequences found in this sample. The rearrangement links TRBV18 to TRBJ1-2; 9 nucleotides line up with TRBD1. Germline V gives CDR1 KGHSH, CDR2 LQKENI. The CDR3 spans 13 residues. The ends lost 3 bases at V and 6 bases at J; junction bases unmatched: 2. CDR3: CASSPRTGDGYTF. CDR3 sequence (DNA): TGTGCCAGCTCACCTCGGACAGGGGATGGCTACACCTTC. The variable domain in full, completed from reference TRBV18 and TRBJ1-2, reads NAGVMQNPRHLVRRRGQEARLRCSPMKGHSHVYWYRQLPEEGLKFMVYLQKENIIDESGMPKERFSAEFPKEGPSILRIQQVVRGDSAAYFCASSPRTGDGYTFGSGTRLTVV.

CDR3 nucleotide sequence: TGTGCCATCAGTGAAAGACAGGCTGGGTACACTGAAGCTTTCTTT. Protein product: CAISERQAGYTEAFF. The chain combines TRBV10-3 with TRBJ1-1; TRBD1 might be the D (6 bases). Trimming stripped 3 bases from V and 3 bases from J, with 14 bases between. The CDR3 contains 15 residues. Per the germline V gene, CDR1 is ENHRY and CDR2 is SYGVKD.

The chain carries TRBV19 and TRBJ2-2; 7 bases align to TRBD1. The CDR3 has 14 residues. Germline CDR1 and CDR2: LNHDA and SQIVND (reference sequence). Trimming at V came to 5 bases and at J to 4 bases, leaving 4 bases not matched to a gene. The CDR3, as DNA: TGTGCCAGTAGTCCTTGGACAGGCACCGGGGAGCTGTTTTTT. It is translated as CASSPWTGTGELFF. Supplemented by reference TRBV19 and TRBJ2-2, the full variable domain reads DGGITQSPKYLFRKEGQNVTLSCEQNLNHDAMYWYRQDPGQGLRLIYYSQIVNDFQKGDIAEGYSVSREKKESFPLTVTSAQKNPTAFYLCASSPWTGTGELFFGEGSRLTVL.

The J gene is TRBJ2-3, the V gene TRBV11-2, with 7 bases lining up with TRBD1. Germline CDR1 SGHAT, CDR2 FQNNGV. V shed 5 bases, J shed 2 bases, and the junction held 13 bases outside the gene matches. The CDR3 has 17 residues. The CDR3 spells CASSQVPGQINTDTQYF. In DNA form, the CDR3 reads TGTGCCAGCAGCCAAGTGCCGGGACAGATAAACACAGATACGCAGTATTTT.

This clone appeared a few times. V and J are TRBV11-3 and TRBJ2-1; TRBD1 matches 10 bases. Germline values: CDR1 SGHNT, CDR2 YENEEA. The CDR3 sequence is 16 residues long. With 4 bases clipped from V and 4 bases from J, the junction kept 7 bases outside the gene matches. Here the CDR3 DNA reads TGTGCCAGCAGCTCCTCCGGGACAGGGGTTTACAATGAGCAGTTCTTC. Encoded protein: CASSSSGTGVYNEQFF. Using reference TRBV11-3 and TRBJ2-1 for the parts outside the CDR3, the full variable domain is EAGVVQSPRYKIIEKKQPVAFWCNPISGHNTLYWYLQNLGQGPELLIRYENEEAVDDSQLPKDRFSAERLKGVDSTLKIQPAELGDSAVYLCASSSSGTGVYNEQFFGPGTRLTVL.

The gene calls are TRBV27 and TRBJ2-7, with a tentative D call TRBD2 (6 bases). Trimming left V 7 bases short and J 2 bases short, with 15 bases between. The CDR3 contains 14 residues. Germline values: CDR1 MNHEY, CDR2 SMNVEV (reference sequence). Here the CDR3 DNA reads TGTGCCAGCAATCTGGCGGGACGGCCCTACGAGCAGTACTTC. Residues: CASNLAGRPYEQYF.

Concerning this clone itself: Additional DNA sequences in this sample encode the identical CDR3. The V call is TRBV18, the J call TRBJ2-7; D not resolved. Per germline, CDR1 KGHSH and CDR2 LQKENI. This CDR3 comprises 12 residues. V was trimmed by 2 bases and J by 4 bases, leaving 6 bases between them. The CDR3 DNA follows: TGTGCCAGCTCACCAGGCAGATACGAGCAGTACTTC. This translates into CASSPGRYEQYF.

The rearrangement uses TRBV7-9 and TRBJ2-7, with 9 bases matching TRBD1. After removal of 5 bases from V and 5 bases from J, the junction contained 10 bases not matched to a gene. The germline V gene encodes CDR1 SEHNR and CDR2 FQNEAQ (reference sequence). CDR3 length: 15 amino acids. The CDR3 nucleotides are TGTGCCAGCAGCCAGCGGACAGGGGAACAGCACGAGCAGTACTTC. Protein sequence: CASSQRTGEQHEQYF.

This clone has just a few counts. This chain's CDR3 is CSVRSTGAQTGELFF. The CDR3 DNA follows: TGCAGCGTCCGCTCGACAGGGGCCCAAACCGGGGAGCTGTTTTTT. The gene calls are TRBV29-1 and TRBJ2-2; TRBD1 matches at 8 bases. This CDR3 spans 15 amino acids. Germline V gives CDR1 SQVTM, CDR2 ANQGSEA. The junction had 11 bases not matched to a gene; V was cut back by 6 bases and J by 5 bases.

This clone came up a few times. The chain employs TRBV15 and TRBJ2-1, with 16 bases that match TRBD2. The CDR3 covers 16 residues. V was pared by 6 bases and J by 10 bases, with 9 bases of the junction left unmatched. Per germline, CDR1 LNHNV and CDR2 YYDKDF (reference sequence). For the CDR3, the DNA is TGTGCCACCAGACCGGGACTAGCGGGAGGGATAGGGGAGCAGTTCTTC. This translates into CATRPGLAGGIGEQFF.

This chain uses TRBV25-1 with TRBJ2-1; 7 bases are shared with TRBD1. The germline gives CDR1 MGHDK, CDR2 SYGVNS. CDR3 length: 16 amino acids. J gave up 4 bases and V 3 bases, and 9 bases lay outside the gene matches. This CDR3 is CASSEAGTVVYNEQFF. CDR3 DNA sequence: TGTGCCAGCAGTGAGGCCGGGACAGTGGTATACAATGAGCAGTTCTTC.

This clone was found a few times. This chain uses TRBV9 with TRBJ2-1; 7 nucleotides agree with TRBD2. CDR1 SGDLS and CDR2 YYNGEE come from the germline V gene. V lost 4 bases, J lost 5 bases, and 12 bases stayed unmatched. The CDR3 loop spans 16 amino acids. This CDR3 reads CASSYSSGATHNEQFF. CDR3 nucleotide sequence: TGTGCCAGCAGCTACTCTAGCGGAGCCACCCACAATGAGCAGTTCTTC.

This clone occurred a few times. The chain couples TRBV15 to TRBJ1-2, with TRBD1 as a possible D gene (6 bases). Between the trimmed V and J ends, which lost 0 bases and 4 bases, there was a span of 12 bases. The CDR3 sequence is 15 residues long. Germline V gene lookup returns CDR1 LNHNV and CDR2 YYDKDF (reference sequence). The CDR3 nucleotides read TGTGCCACCAGCAGAGAGGGAGGGGGTGGCTATGGCTACACCTTC. Translating it yields CATSREGGGGYGYTF.

V is TRBV7-9 and J is TRBJ2-3, with 7 bases fitting TRBD1. Germline V gene sequence: CDR1 SEHNR, CDR2 FQNEAQ (reference sequence). The CDR3 sequence is 15 residues long. J was trimmed by 7 bases and V by 5 bases; bases with no gene match: 12. Written as DNA, the CDR3 is TGTGCCAGCAGCCGTCATAACAGGGGCATAAATACGCAGTATTTT. Amino acids: CASSRHNRGINTQYF.